The 18 T cell receptor beta chains reported below all come from one sample, sequenced in a study of T cell responses to AZD1222 COVID-19 vaccine (dated by TCRdb to the early 2020s). The library was produced with the immunoSEQ multiplex PCR assay. TCRdb provides this immuneACCESS table in a form limited to in-frame rearrangements. Some clones are lacking; in checked studies, under half of them reflect an unresolved V gene, and why the rest are absent is not known. This sample comprises about 78,000 clones, approximately 85% of them detected only once. The top ten hold more than 4.5% of the sample. The time point label for this specimen denotes: baseline before first vaccination. What this sample's treatment or condition label stands for: meningococcal conjugate vaccine given as trial control. The input for sequencing was peripheral blood, taken on day 0 of MenACWY control vaccination. These receptors all stem from an adult in good health.

The chain has TRBV7-3 and TRBJ2-6; 13 nucleotides agree with TRBD2. The CDR3 contains 21 residues. Per germline, CDR1 SGHTA and CDR2 FQGTGA. The trim removed 3 bases at V and 0 bases at J, leaving 11 bases unmatched. CDR3 nucleotide sequence: TGTGCCAGCAGCTTCGGGACTAGCGGGGCTTCCGGCTACTCTGGGGCCAACGTCCTGACTTTC. It translates to CASSFGTSGASGYSGANVLTF.

The rearrangement links TRBV29-1 to TRBJ2-3; maybe TRBD1 (5 bases). This CDR3 comprises 13 residues. The germline V and J ends were trimmed by 5 bases and 3 bases, with 12 bases remaining between them. Germline V lookup: CDR1 SQVTM, CDR2 ANQGSEA. The CDR3 loop reads CSVPNQGTDTQYF. The DNA of the CDR3 is TGCAGCGTTCCCAACCAGGGAACAGATACGCAGTATTTT.

V gene TRBV3-1 (or the pseudogene TRBV3-2) combines with J gene TRBJ1-1; the match to TRBD1 covers 7 bases. Germline V gives CDR1 LGHDT, CDR2 YNNKEL (reference sequence). The V and J ends lost 5 bases and 0 bases, in that order; junction bases with no gene match: 3. The CDR3 is 14 amino acids. The CDR3 loop reads CASSKTGLNTEAFF. The CDR3 DNA reads TGTGCCAGCAGCAAGACAGGGTTGAACACTGAAGCTTTCTTT.

This clone has just one count. The V and J genes are TRBV6-2 or TRBV6-3 and TRBJ1-5; D gene ambiguous. The CDR3 covers 16 residues. Germline lookup yields CDR1 MNHEY and CDR2 SVGEGT. Trimming removed 5 bases from V and 4 bases from J, with 18 bases in between. The CDR3: CASSPFVGEPNQPQHF. The CDR3 nucleotides are TGTGCCAGCAGTCCCTTTGTGGGAGAGCCTAATCAGCCCCAGCATTTT.

The chain uses TRBV19 and TRBJ1-1; TRBD1 is a possible D gene (6 bases). Germline CDR1 reads LNHDA; CDR2 reads SQIVND (reference sequence). This CDR3 contains 14 residues. With 3 bases removed from V and 7 bases from J, the gap between germline ends came to 15 bases. The CDR3 spells CASSISGGQGEAFF. CDR3 nucleotide sequence: TGTGCCAGTAGTATTTCCGGGGGGCAGGGTGAAGCTTTCTTT.

This chain uses TRBV30 with TRBJ1-2, with D possibly matching TRBD1 (6 bases). This CDR3 is built from 12 residues. From germline, CDR1 is GTSNPN and CDR2 SVGIG (reference sequence). With 4 bases removed from V and 7 bases from J, the gap between germline ends came to 13 bases. This chain's CDR3 is CAWIRTAGGYTF. CDR3 bases: TGTGCCTGGATTAGGACAGCGGGTGGCTACACCTTC.

The chain joins TRBV12-3 or TRBV12-4 to TRBJ1-1; D ambiguous. This CDR3 spans 12 amino acids. Trimming removed 7 bases from V and 2 bases from J, with 8 bases in between. Here the CDR3 reads CASILGNTEAFF. Here the CDR3 DNA reads TGTGCCAGCATATTGGGAAACACTGAAGCTTTCTTT.

The V call is TRBV28, the J call TRBJ1-2; possibly TRBD1 for D (5 bases). The CDR3 extends over 12 amino acids. V dropped 8 bases and J dropped 8 bases, with 15 bases sitting between them. Germline CDR1 MDHEN, CDR2 SYDVKM. CDR3: CASLTSGDGYTF. For the CDR3, the DNA is TGTGCCAGCCTAACGTCTGGGGACGGCTACACCTTC.

The V call is TRBV13, the J call TRBJ1-2; the D gene is possibly TRBD1 (6 bases). The CDR3 totals 16 residues. Germline CDR1 is PRHDT and CDR2 is FYEKMQ (reference sequence). Trimming took 0 bases from V and 0 from J, leaving 11 bases between them. The CDR3 sequence: CASSLGGQSTNYGYTF. In nucleotides, the CDR3 is TGTGCCAGCAGCTTAGGCGGACAGTCTACTAACTATGGCTACACCTTC.

The CDR3 DNA reads as TGTGCCAGCAGCCAGGGTTCGGGTCGGCCAAACACTGAAGCTTTCTTT. Amino acid sequence: CASSQGSGRPNTEAFF. The chain carries TRBV4-2 and TRBJ1-1, with D unresolved. Trimming stripped 3 bases from V and 2 bases from J, with 16 bases between. Germline V gene lookup returns CDR1 LGHNA and CDR2 YNFKEQ. The CDR3 covers 16 residues.

This clone was seen just once. The rearrangement uses TRBV7-3 and TRBJ2-1; D ambiguous. The germline CDR1 and CDR2 sequences are SGHTA and FQGTGA. Between the trimmed V and J ends, which lost 0 bases and 10 bases, there was a span of 10 bases. CDR3 length: 13 residues. The CDR3 DNA reads TGTGCCAGCAGCTTAACGGCCACGTGGGAGCAGTTCTTC. Amino acid sequence: CASSLTATWEQFF.

The J gene is TRBJ2-1, the V gene TRBV11-2, with D possibly TRBD1 on 5 matching bases. This CDR3 contains 13 residues. V shed 10 bases and J shed 8 bases, with 18 bases lying between them. The germline CDR1 and CDR2 sequences are SGHAT and FQNNGV. The CDR3, as DNA: TGTGCCACGCAGGGTTTTGGTTTCGATGAGCAGTTCTTC. This codes for CATQGFGFDEQFF.

The rearrangement uses TRBV7-2 and TRBJ2-1, with a possible D match to TRBD1 (5 bases). Deletions cut 2 bases from V and 4 bases from J, with 6 bases between. Per the germline V gene, CDR1 is SGHTA and CDR2 is FQGNSA. The CDR3 loop spans 13 amino acids. The DNA for the CDR3 is TGTGCCAGCAGCTTAAGGGGATACAATGAGCAGTTCTTC. This codes for CASSLRGYNEQFF.

The DNA for the CDR3 is TGTGCCAGCAGCTCGGGGAACTCTGGGGCCAACGTCCTGACTTTC. Translating it yields CASSSGNSGANVLTF. The chain couples TRBV7-9 to TRBJ2-6, with D possibly matching TRBD2 (5 bases). Germline loops: CDR1 SEHNR, CDR2 FQNEAQ (reference sequence). Trimming stripped 4 bases from V and 0 bases from J, with 7 bases between. The length of the CDR3 is 15 residues.

The chain carries TRBV6-2 or TRBV6-3 and TRBJ2-7; D ambiguous. This CDR3 is 12 amino acids long. The V end was cut by 5 bases, the J end by 7 bases, with 12 bases between. Germline CDR1 is MNHEY and CDR2 is SVGEGT. CDR3 in DNA: TGTGCCAGCAGTCCGTCCCCCGAGGAGCAGTACTTC. Encoded protein: CASSPSPEEQYF.

This clone was counted between two and nine times. The rearrangement uses TRBV7-9 and TRBJ2-5; 8 nucleotides line up with TRBD1. The CDR3 runs to 14 residues. Germline CDR1 is SEHNR and CDR2 is FQNEAQ (reference sequence). With 5 bases clipped from V and 5 bases from J, the junction kept 7 bases outside the gene matches. The CDR3 reads CASSPRTGRETQYF. The CDR3 DNA sequence: TGTGCCAGCAGCCCCCGGACAGGGCGGGAGACCCAGTACTTC.

This clone has only one observation. The rearrangement links TRBV11-3 to TRBJ1-1; 9 bases match TRBD1. With V trimmed by 5 bases and J by 2 bases, 12 bases remained unmatched. In germline, CDR1 is SGHNT, CDR2 YENEEA. The CDR3 runs to 17 residues. For the CDR3, the DNA is TGTGCCAGCAGCACAGGGACAGGGTGGTTTGGAAACACTGAAGCTTTCTTT. It encodes CASSTGTGWFGNTEAFF.

The rearrangement uses TRBV28 and TRBJ2-2, with TRBD2 identical over 9 bases. CDR1 is MDHEN, CDR2 SYDVKM, per germline. The CDR3 extends over 15 amino acids. V shed 3 bases and J 7 bases; nucleotides not matched to a gene: 6. The CDR3 DNA reads as TGTGCCAGCAGTTTGGCGGGGGGGCCCGGCGGGGAGCTGTTTTTT. Translation gives CASSLAGGPGGELFF.